This T cell receptor (beta chain) was documented in a study of blood T cell repertoires in COVID-19. Study at large: Samples came from the United States, Italy and Spain, spanning acute and convalescent COVID-19. T cells, B-cell-depleted T cells, or PBMCs supplied cDNA or gDNA.

Patients from Seattle were sampled longitudinally, starting during active infection. Per the germline V gene, CDR1 is SGHTS and CDR2 is YDEGEE. This CDR3 spans 17 amino acids. Trimming stripped 2 bases from V and 0 bases from J, with 15 bases between. Sequenced by immunoSEQ multiplex PCR; TCRdb stores in-frame clones only, minus some. The table records a few hundred thousand clones, 80% to 85% of them present only once. This clonotype was obtained from a person aged 65 to 79 with COVID-19, enrolled during active disease. Sequencing input: peripheral blood. The chain employs TRBV5-8 and TRBJ1-5, with a weak D call TRBD1 (5 bases). The CDR3 coding sequence is TGTGCCAGCAGCTTTTTTACGGGACTTATTAGCAATCAGCCCCAGCATTTT. It is translated as CASSFFTGLISNQPQHF. Full variable domain (outside the CDR3, taken from reference TRBV5-8 and TRBJ1-5): EAGVTQSPTHLIKTRGQQATLRCSPISGHTSVYWYQQALGLGLQFLLWYDEGEERNRGNFPPRFSGRQFPNYSSELNVNALELEDSALYLCASSFFTGLISNQPQHFGDGTRLSIL.